The clone carrying this T cell receptor (beta chain) was seen repeatedly, ten times or more. The data belong to a study of T cells in Graves' hyperthyroidism and ophthalmopathy. The CDR3 covers 14 residues. The ends were cut back, 3 bases at V and 4 bases at J, with 11 bases in the middle. The germline V gene has CDR1 SGHAT and CDR2 FQDESV (reference sequence). From RNA transcripts, TCR beta CDR3 regions were amplified. First-round RT-PCR with HTBI primers amplified the TCR CDR3 region. From the multiplex PCR reads, TCRdb called clonotypes with MiXCR, one entry per CDR3 protein. The table lists 250,000 to 350,000 distinct CDR3 sequences, 20% to 25% of them singletons.

The V gene is TRBV11-1, the J gene TRBJ2-3; D unclear. This receptor was identified in a young man with Graves' ophthalmopathy. The sample was blood. As DNA, the CDR3 is TGTGCCAGCAGCTTGCCTCGAGGCTCAGATACGCAGTATTTT. Translation gives CASSLPRGSDTQYF.